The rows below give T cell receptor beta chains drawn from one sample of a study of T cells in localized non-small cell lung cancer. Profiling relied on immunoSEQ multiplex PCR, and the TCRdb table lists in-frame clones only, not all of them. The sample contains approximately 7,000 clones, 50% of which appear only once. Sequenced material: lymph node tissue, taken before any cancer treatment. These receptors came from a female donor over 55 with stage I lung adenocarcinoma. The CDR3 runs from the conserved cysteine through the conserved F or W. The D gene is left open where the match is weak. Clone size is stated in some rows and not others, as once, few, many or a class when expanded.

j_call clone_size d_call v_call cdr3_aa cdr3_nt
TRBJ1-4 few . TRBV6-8 CASSYSPGDEKLFF TGTGCCAGCAGTTACAGTCCAGGGGATGAAAAACTGTTTTTT
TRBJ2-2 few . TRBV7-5 CASSLEGGPRGELFF TGTGCCAGCAGCTTGGAGGGGGGACCAAGAGGGGAGCTGTTTTTT
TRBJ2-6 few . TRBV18 CASSQGSGANVLTF TGTGCCAGCTCACAGGGCTCTGGGGCCAACGTCCTGACTTTC
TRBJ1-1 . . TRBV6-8 CASSLGFLNTEAFF TGTGCCAGCAGTTTAGGGTTTTTGAACACTGAAGCTTTCTTT
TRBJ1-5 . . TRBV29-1 CSASGSNQPQHF TGCAGCGCCTCGGGTAGCAATCAGCCCCAGCATTTT
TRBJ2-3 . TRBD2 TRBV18 CASSPRASGGTTDTQYF TGTGCCAGCTCACCACGGGCTAGCGGGGGGACTACAGATACGCAGTATTTT
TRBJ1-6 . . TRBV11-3 CASSLGLQGNSPLHF TGTGCCAGCAGCTTAGGTCTGCAGGGAAACTCACCCCTCCACTTT
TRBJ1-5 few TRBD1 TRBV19 CASSIPGQGARQPQHF TGTGCCAGTAGTATCCCGGGACAGGGGGCGAGGCAGCCCCAGCATTTT
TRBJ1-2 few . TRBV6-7 CASSYSFRVANYGYTF TGTGCCAGCAGTTACTCGTTCAGGGTAGCTAACTATGGCTACACCTTC
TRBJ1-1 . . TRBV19 CASTTGGSEAFF TGTGCCAGTACGACTGGGGGTAGTGAAGCTTTCTTT
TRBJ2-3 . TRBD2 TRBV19 CASSPTSGSTDTQYF TGTGCCAGTAGCCCGACTAGCGGGAGCACAGATACGCAGTATTTT
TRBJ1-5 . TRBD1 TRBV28 CASRRQGVGNQPQHF TGTGCCAGCAGGAGACAGGGAGTGGGCAATCAGCCCCAGCATTTT
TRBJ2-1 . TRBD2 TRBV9 CASSGLAGDYNEQFF TGTGCCAGCAGCGGACTAGCGGGCGACTACAATGAGCAGTTCTTC
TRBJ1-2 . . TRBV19 CASSIRAEYGYTF TGTGCCAGTAGTATTCGGGCAGAGTATGGCTACACCTTC
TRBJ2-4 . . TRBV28 CASSPLAKNIQYF TGTGCCAGCAGCCCCCTTGCCAAAAACATTCAGTACTTC
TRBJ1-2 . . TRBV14 CASSQAGDYGYTF TGTGCCAGCAGCCAAGCAGGGGACTATGGCTACACCTTC
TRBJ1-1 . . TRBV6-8 CAVAKGLNTEAFF TGTGCCGTGGCTAAGGGCCTGAACACTGAAGCTTTCTTT
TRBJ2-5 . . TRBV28 CASIHTGNRETQYF TGTGCCAGCATCCACACAGGGAATCGGGAGACCCAGTACTTC
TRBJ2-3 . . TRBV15 CATSRSTPPGPTDTQYF TGTGCCACCAGCAGATCAACACCACCGGGGCCTACAGATACGCAGTATTTT
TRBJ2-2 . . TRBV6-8 CAISVGSGGTGELFF TGTGCCATCAGTGTTGGAAGTGGGGGGACCGGGGAGCTGTTTTTT
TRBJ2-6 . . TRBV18 CASSLQWSSGANVLTF TGTGCCAGCTCACTGCAGTGGAGCTCTGGGGCCAACGTCCTGACTTTC
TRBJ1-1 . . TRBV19 CASTNPVNTEAFF TGTGCCAGTACTAATCCAGTGAACACTGAAGCTTTCTTT
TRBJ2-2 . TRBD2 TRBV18 CASSPKTSWNTGELFF TGTGCCAGCTCACCAAAGACTAGCTGGAACACCGGGGAGCTGTTTTTT
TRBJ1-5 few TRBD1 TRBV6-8 CASSLERGGTGGWQPQHF TGTGCCAGCAGTTTAGAACGAGGCGGGACAGGGGGCTGGCAGCCCCAGCATTTT
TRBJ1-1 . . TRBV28 CASSEALPNTEAFF TGTGCCAGCAGTGAAGCTTTACCGAACACTGAAGCTTTCTTT
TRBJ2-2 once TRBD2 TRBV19 CASRTSGGITGELFF TGTGCCAGTAGGACTAGCGGGGGGATCACCGGGGAGCTGTTTTTT
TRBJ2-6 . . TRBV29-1 CSVLSGFSGANVLTF TGCAGCGTTTTGTCCGGATTTTCTGGGGCCAACGTCCTGACTTTC
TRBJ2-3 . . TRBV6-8 CASSYSGGTDTQYF TGTGCCAGCAGTTACTCAGGGGGCACAGATACGCAGTATTTT
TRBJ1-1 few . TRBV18 CASSQGRVITEAFF TGTGCCAGCTCCCAAGGGAGGGTTATCACTGAAGCTTTCTTT
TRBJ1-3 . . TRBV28 CASSFSGRGNTIYF TGTGCCAGCAGTTTCTCAGGGCGGGGAAACACCATATATTTT
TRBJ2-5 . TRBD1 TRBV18 CASSHTGGDAGQYF TGTGCCAGCTCACATACAGGGGGCGATGCTGGCCAGTACTTC
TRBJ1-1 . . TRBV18 CASSPLGAEAFF TGTGCCAGCTCACCACTGGGGGCTGAAGCTTTCTTT
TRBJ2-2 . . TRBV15 CATSRDNTGDGELFF TGTGCCACCAGCAGAGATAATACGGGTGACGGGGAGCTGTTTTTT
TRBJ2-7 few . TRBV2 CASSETSSRDEQYF TGTGCCAGCAGTGAAACCTCTTCCCGTGACGAGCAGTACTTC
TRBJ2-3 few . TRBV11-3 CASSLRGLAAGADTQYF TGTGCCAGCAGCCTCAGGGGATTAGCTGCGGGGGCAGATACGCAGTATTTT
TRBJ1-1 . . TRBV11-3 CASSFEVKGTEAFF TGTGCCAGCAGCTTCGAGGTTAAGGGCACTGAAGCTTTCTTT
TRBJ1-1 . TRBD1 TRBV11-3 CASSQRQGIGTEAFF TGTGCCAGCAGCCAACGACAGGGAATAGGCACTGAAGCTTTCTTT
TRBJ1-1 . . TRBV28 CASSLGGRGVAFF TGTGCCAGCAGTTTAGGGGGACGGGGGGTCGCTTTCTTT
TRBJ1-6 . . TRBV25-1 CASSWADSPLHF TGTGCCAGCAGTTGGGCGGATTCACCCCTCCACTTT
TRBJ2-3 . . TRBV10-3 CASGGASTDTQYF TGTGCCAGCGGAGGGGCGAGCACAGATACGCAGTATTTT
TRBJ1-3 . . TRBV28 CASSLWTGLSGNTIYF TGTGCCAGCAGTTTATGGACAGGCCTCTCTGGAAACACCATATATTTT